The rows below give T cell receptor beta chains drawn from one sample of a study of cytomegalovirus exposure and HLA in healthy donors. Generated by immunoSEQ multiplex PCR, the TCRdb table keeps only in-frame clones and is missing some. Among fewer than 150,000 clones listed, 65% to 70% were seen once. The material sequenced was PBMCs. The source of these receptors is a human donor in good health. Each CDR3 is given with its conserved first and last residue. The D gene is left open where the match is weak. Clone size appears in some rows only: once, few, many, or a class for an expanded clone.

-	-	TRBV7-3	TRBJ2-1	TGTGCCAGCAGCTTAACCCCGAGCGGTGAGCAGTTCTTC	CASSLTPSGEQFF
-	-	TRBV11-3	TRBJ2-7	TGTGCCAGCAGCCAGAAGGACTTGAGCTCCTACGAGCAGTACTTC	CASSQKDLSSYEQYF
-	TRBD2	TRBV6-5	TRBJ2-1	TGTGCCAGCAGTCTTAGCGGGAGGGCCTGGAATGAGCAGTTCTTC	CASSLSGRAWNEQFF
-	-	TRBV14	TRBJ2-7	TGTGCCAGCAGCCTAGTCGGCGAGCAGTACTTC	CASSLVGEQYF
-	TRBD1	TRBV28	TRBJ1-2	TGTGCCAGCAGTTCACCAAAAACACCCTGGACAGGGAACTATGGCTACACCTTC	CASSSPKTPWTGNYGYTF
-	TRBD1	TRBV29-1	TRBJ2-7	TGCAGCGTTGCCGGGACAGGGAACGAGCAGTACTTC	CSVAGTGNEQYF
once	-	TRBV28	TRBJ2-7	TGTGCCAGCAGCAAGGGGTCCCCCTTCTACGAGCAGTACTTC	CASSKGSPFYEQYF
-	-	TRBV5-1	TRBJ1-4	TGCGCCAGCAGCGTGGACAGAGTGGTTGAAAAACTGTTTTTT	CASSVDRVVEKLFF
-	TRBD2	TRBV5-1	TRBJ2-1	TGCGCCAGCAGCGCATATAGCGGGGTAGCCTACAATGAGCAGTTCTTC	CASSAYSGVAYNEQFF
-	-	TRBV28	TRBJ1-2	TGTGCCAGCAGTCTAGAATGGACAGATAACTATGGCTACACCTTC	CASSLEWTDNYGYTF
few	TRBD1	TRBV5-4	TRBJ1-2	TGTGCCAGCAGCAAGGACAGGCCTGCTTCTAACTATGGCTACACCTTC	CASSKDRPASNYGYTF
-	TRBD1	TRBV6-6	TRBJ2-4	TGTGCCAGCAGTTCCCAGGACAGGATCGGGAACATTCAGTACTTC	CASSSQDRIGNIQYF